The 20 T cell receptor beta chains reported below all come from one sample, sequenced in a study of blood T cell dynamics during melanoma immunotherapy. Clones were read by immunoSEQ multiplex PCR, and TCRdb kept only the in-frame ones, dropping some. The sample has several thousand clones; about 87% are singletons. Sample time point: pre-treatment baseline. The sequences come from blood, collected from a patient treated with checkpoint blockade. The receptors were gathered from a human donor with melanoma.

The gene calls are TRBV7-6 and TRBJ2-7; D may be TRBD1 or TRBD2 (5 bases each). CDR3 size: 13 residues. The germline V and J ends were trimmed by 3 bases and 6 bases, with 12 bases remaining between them. Germline CDR1 is SGHVS and CDR2 is FNYEAQ. The CDR3 region is CASSLDQGVEQYF. CDR3 sequence (DNA): TGTGCCAGCAGCTTGGATCAGGGAGTCGAGCAGTACTTC.

The CDR3 DNA follows: TGTGCCAGCAGCCCCTCTCTCATCGCCAACGTCCTGACTTTC. Residues: CASSPSLIANVLTF. The rearrangement uses TRBV28 and TRBJ2-6; no clear D. CDR1 is MDHEN and CDR2 is SYDVKM in the germline V gene. This CDR3 has 14 residues. V was trimmed by 6 bases and J by 7 bases, leaving 13 bases between them.

The V and J genes are TRBV7-8 and TRBJ2-7, with D uncertain. This CDR3 spans 13 amino acids. The germline V and J ends were trimmed by 6 bases and 2 bases, with 11 bases remaining between them. Germline-derived CDR1 and CDR2 are SGHVS and FQNEAQ. DNA of the CDR3: TGTGCCAGCAGTCCTGGGTACGCCTACGAGCAGTACTTC. Its protein is CASSPGYAYEQYF.

The rearrangement uses TRBV30 and TRBJ2-2; 9 nucleotides match TRBD1. V was pared by 7 bases and J by 1 base, with 7 bases of the junction left unmatched. Germline V gene data show CDR1 as GTSNPN and CDR2 as SVGIG (reference sequence). This CDR3 region has 15 residues. The DNA of the CDR3 is TGTGCCTCTCGGACAGGGGCGCAGAACACCGGGGAGCTGTTTTTT. It encodes CASRTGAQNTGELFF.

The chain is built from TRBV2 and TRBJ2-7, with 8 bases matching TRBD1. The CDR3 spans 13 residues. V lost 6 bases and J lost 6; bases outside the gene matches: 7. Germline values: CDR1 SNHLY, CDR2 FYNNEI. The CDR3 loop is CASRQGARIEQYF. CDR3 DNA sequence: TGTGCCAGCAGGCAGGGGGCGCGAATCGAGCAGTACTTC.

The chain joins TRBV4-3 to TRBJ2-1; TRBD2 matches at 9 bases. Germline V gene data show CDR1 as LGHNA and CDR2 as YSLEER. V lost 4 bases to trimming and J lost 3 bases; unmatched junction nucleotides: 4. The CDR3 runs 15 residues. The CDR3 is CASSLEREVYNEQFF. The CDR3 nucleotides read TGCGCCAGCAGCCTGGAGCGGGAGGTCTACAATGAGCAGTTCTTC.

The rearrangement links TRBV29-1 to TRBJ2-6, with D maybe TRBD2 (6 bases). CDR1 and CDR2 (germline): SQVTM, ANQGSEA. Trimming pared 4 bases from V and 3 bases from J, leaving 7 bases between. CDR3 length: 13 residues. The CDR3 region is CSVGLGGANVLTF. CDR3 nucleotide sequence: TGCAGCGTTGGACTAGGTGGGGCCAACGTCCTGACTTTC.

This clone was seen once. The chain couples TRBV18 to TRBJ1-2, with 7 bases fitting TRBD1. Germline V gene data show CDR1 as KGHSH and CDR2 as LQKENI. The CDR3 totals 13 residues. V dropped 5 bases and J dropped 3; count of bases not matched to a gene: 3. CDR3 in amino acids: CASSVGTDYGYTF. In nucleotides, the CDR3 is TGTGCCAGCTCAGTAGGGACAGACTATGGCTACACCTTC.

V is TRBV7-2 and J is TRBJ2-5; 7 positions agree with TRBD2. The tail of the sequence fits TRBJ2-7 better, so the J call may be wrong. Germline CDR1 SGHTA, CDR2 FQGNSA. This CDR3 is built from 15 residues. CDR3 DNA sequence: TGTGCCAGCAGCAACTCCGGGACTATCCCTTACGAGCAGTACTTC. Its translation: CASSNSGTIPYEQYF.

The V and J genes are TRBV19 and TRBJ2-5, with D uncertain. The J call may not be correct, given that the DNA end is closer to TRBJ2-7. Germline CDR1 and CDR2: LNHDA and SQIVND (reference sequence). This CDR3 spans 12 amino acids. CDR3 amino acids: CANTNCTYEQYF. DNA for the CDR3: TGTGCCAATACCAACTGCACCTACGAGCAGTACTTC.

The chain is built from TRBV28 and TRBJ1-2, with TRBD1 matching over 7 bases. V was pared by 7 bases and J by 3 bases, with 8 bases of the junction left unmatched. The CDR3 is 14 residues long. Germline V gene lookup returns CDR1 MDHEN and CDR2 SYDVKM. CDR3 nucleotides: TGTGCCAGCACCGCGACAGGGTATGACTATGGCTACACCTTC. Protein product: CASTATGYDYGYTF.

The chain recombines TRBV7-9 with TRBJ2-7; 10 bases fit TRBD1. The germline gives CDR1 SEHNR, CDR2 FQNEAQ (reference sequence). The CDR3 is 14 residues long. The junction had 4 bases not matched to a gene; V was cut back by 4 bases and J by 4 bases. The CDR3 bases are TGTGCCAGCAGCTGGGCGGGACAGGGGTACGAGCAGTACTTC. Protein sequence: CASSWAGQGYEQYF.

This clone was seen a few times. This chain joins TRBV7-9 and TRBJ1-3; 8 positions agree with TRBD1. Germline V gene data show CDR1 as SEHNR and CDR2 as FQNEAQ (reference sequence). The CDR3 is 14 amino acids. V shed 4 bases and J 4 bases; nucleotides not matched to a gene: 3. CDR3 protein: CASSSGQGGNTIYF. CDR3 in DNA: TGTGCCAGCAGCTCCGGACAGGGAGGAAACACCATATATTTT.

The CDR3 DNA reads TGTGCCTGGAGTGGGGTAGCTGGAAGCTCCTACAATGAGCAGTTCTTC. Amino acid sequence: CAWSGVAGSSYNEQFF. The chain couples TRBV30 to TRBJ2-1; D ambiguous. CDR3 length: 16 residues. The V and J ends lost 1 base and 0 bases respectively, with 13 bases between them. Germline-derived CDR1 and CDR2 are GTSNPN and SVGIG (reference sequence).

This clone rates as large. The V and J genes are TRBV28 and TRBJ1-5; D perhaps matches TRBD1 (5 bases). The CDR3 extends over 13 amino acids. V was pared by 7 bases and J by 7 bases, with 14 bases between. From germline, CDR1 is MDHEN and CDR2 SYDVKM. The CDR3 reads CASIYRGVQPQHF. As DNA, the CDR3 is TGTGCCAGCATTTATAGGGGCGTACAGCCCCAGCATTTT.

A few counts support this clone. The gene calls are TRBV2 and TRBJ1-1; D gene ambiguous. The CDR3 is 13 amino acids. Germline V CDR1 and CDR2: SNHLY, FYNNEI. Trimming removed 2 bases at V and 1 base at J, with 5 bases between. CDR3 residues: CASSELENTEAFF. DNA of the CDR3: TGTGCCAGCAGTGAATTGGAGAACACTGAAGCTTTCTTT.

This chain uses TRBV5-6 with TRBJ2-2, with 8 positions matching TRBD2. The V segment lost 3 bases and the J segment 7 bases; nucleotides outside the gene matches: 8. CDR3 length: 15 residues. Germline lookup yields CDR1 SGHDT and CDR2 YYEEEE. CDR3 loop: CASSSLSGTNGELFF. DNA of the CDR3: TGTGCCAGCAGCTCGCTTAGCGGGACAAACGGGGAGCTGTTTTTT.

This chain uses TRBV21-1 with TRBJ1-3. TRBV21-1 is deemed a pseudogene. The CDR3 extends over 14 amino acids. The CDR3: CASSPPGPGNTIYF. CDR3 in DNA: TGTGCCAGCAGCCCCCCGGGCCCTGGAAACACCATATATTTT.

The chain couples TRBV5-2 to TRBJ1-2. TRBV5-2 is annotated as a pseudogene. The CDR3 consists of 16 residues. CDR3 DNA sequence: TGTGCCAGCAAGCTAGTTGAGAGTACGAAGACCTATGGCTACACCTTC. It encodes CASKLVESTKTYGYTF.

The V call is TRBV27, the J call TRBJ2-1, with D uncertain. CDR1 MNHEY and CDR2 SMNVEV come from the germline V gene (reference sequence). Trimming stripped 4 bases from V and 4 bases from J, with 14 bases between. The CDR3 covers 15 residues. CDR3 in amino acids: CASSSGTSSYNEQFF. CDR3 sequence (DNA): TGTGCCAGCAGTTCAGGCACCTCATCTTACAATGAGCAGTTCTTC.